A single sample is the source of the 31 T cell receptor beta chains below, sequenced in a study of STAT5B mutations in CD4+ large granular lymphocyte leukemia. Method: immunoSEQ multiplex PCR; TCRdb's copy keeps in-frame clones and lacks some. Of under 40,000 clones in the sample, 65% to 85% were seen once. Material: CD4+ T cells from blood buffy coats. Source of these receptors: a human donor in good health.

The chain employs TRBV21-1 and TRBJ2-6. TRBV21-1 is recorded as a pseudogene. This CDR3 is 14 amino acids long. The CDR3 nucleotides are TGTGCCAGCAGCAAAAAGTCCGGGGCCAACGTCCTGACTTTC. Its translation is CASSKKSGANVLTF.

This chain connects TRBV27 to TRBJ2-5, with D tentatively TRBD2 (6 bases). V was pared by 11 bases and J by 4 bases, with 11 bases between. The germline gives CDR1 MNHEY, CDR2 SMNVEV (reference sequence). The CDR3 covers 11 residues. This chain's CDR3 is CACGVRETQYF. CDR3 in DNA: TGTGCCTGCGGGGTCCGAGAGACCCAGTACTTC.

The CDR3 DNA reads as TGTGCCAGCAGCTCACCGGGCAGGATTGACGCAGATACGCAGTATTTT. This gives the protein CASSSPGRIDADTQYF. The chain joins TRBV5-4 to TRBJ2-3; D is ambiguous. Germline CDR1 SGHNT, CDR2 YYREEE (reference sequence). The CDR3 is 16 residues long. V was shortened by 3 bases and J by 4 bases, with 18 bases between the two germline ends.

CDR3 sequence: CASNGQPGSYEQYF. Here the CDR3 DNA reads TGTGCCAGCAACGGACAGCCTGGGTCCTACGAGCAGTACTTC. The chain is built from TRBV7-9 and TRBJ2-7; maybe TRBD1 (6 bases). The CDR3 has 14 amino acids. Between the trimmed V and J ends, which lost 7 bases and 1 base, there was a span of 14 bases. The germline V gene has CDR1 SEHNR and CDR2 FQNEAQ (reference sequence).

The J gene is TRBJ2-1, the V gene TRBV11-2; TRBD1 aligns across 7 bases. The ends lost 1 base at V and 0 bases at J; junction bases unmatched: 6. From germline, CDR1 is SGHAT and CDR2 FQNNGV. The length of the CDR3 is 17 residues. The CDR3 DNA follows: TGTGCCAGCAGCTTAGTTGTCGGGGACAGCTCCTACAATGAGCAGTTCTTC. This gives the protein CASSLVVGDSSYNEQFF.

V usage is TRBV27 and J usage is TRBJ2-5; 9 nucleotides match TRBD2. V shed 6 bases and J 9 bases; nucleotides not matched to a gene: 11. This CDR3 region has 14 residues. CDR1 is MNHEY and CDR2 is SMNVEV in the germline V gene (reference sequence). The CDR3 region is CASRLAGATGAQYF. CDR3 sequence (DNA): TGTGCCAGCAGGTTAGCGGGGGCCACGGGGGCCCAGTACTTC.

In its sample, this clone was seen a few times. The chain employs TRBV2 and TRBJ1-6, with D perhaps TRBD1 (5 bases). Germline lookup yields CDR1 SNHLY and CDR2 FYNNEI. V shed 4 bases and J shed 10 bases, with 17 bases lying between them. The CDR3 contains 15 residues. CDR3 nucleotides: TGTGCCAGCAGTGCGGCAGGGTCCCCAGGGTCACCCCTCCACTTT. This encodes CASSAAGSPGSPLHF.

V usage is TRBV30 and J usage is TRBJ2-6, with a possible D match to TRBD1 (6 bases). This CDR3 region has 17 residues. CDR1 and CDR2 (germline): GTSNPN, SVGIG (reference sequence). V was trimmed by 2 bases and J by 0 bases, leaving 14 bases between them. CDR3 sequence: CAWSKGTRVSGANVLTF. In DNA form, the CDR3 reads TGTGCCTGGAGTAAGGGGACAAGAGTCTCTGGGGCCAACGTCCTGACTTTC. Supplemented by reference TRBV30 and TRBJ2-6, the full variable domain reads SQTIHQWPATLVQPVGSPLSLECTVEGTSNPNLYWYRQAAGRGLQLLFYSVGIGQISSEVPQNLSASRPQDRQFILSSKKLLLSDSGFYLCAWSKGTRVSGANVLTFGAGSRLTVL.

CDR3 protein: CASRPPTGSTTQYF. DNA for the CDR3: TGTGCCAGCAGACCGCCGACAGGGTCTACGACCCAGTACTTC. The genes are TRBV7-9 and TRBJ2-5, with 7 bases identical to TRBD1. Germline loops: CDR1 SEHNR, CDR2 FQNEAQ (reference sequence). With V trimmed by 6 bases and J by 7 bases, 11 bases remained unmatched. The CDR3 is 14 residues long. The full variable domain, with the rest looked up from reference TRBV7-9 and TRBJ2-5, is DTGVSQNPRHKITKRGQNVTFRCDPISEHNRLYWYRQTLGQGPEFLTYFQNEAQLEKSRLLSDRFSAERPKGSFSTLEIQRTEQGDSAMYLCASRPPTGSTTQYFGPGTRLLVL.

This clone came up a few times. The chain is built from TRBV2 and TRBJ2-7; TRBD1 might be the D (5 bases). Germline V gene lookup returns CDR1 SNHLY and CDR2 FYNNEI. V lost 6 bases to trimming and J lost 0 bases, with 12 bases between them. The CDR3 length is 14 residues. The CDR3 here is CASSEQGISYEQYF. The CDR3 DNA follows: TGTGCCAGCAGCGAGCAGGGTATCTCCTACGAGCAGTACTTC.

The V call is TRBV6-1, the J call TRBJ1-5; tentatively, D is TRBD1 (5 bases). Germline CDR1 and CDR2: MNHNS and SASEGT. V was clipped by 9 bases and J by 2 bases, with 17 bases between them. The CDR3 spans 15 residues. The CDR3 loop reads CASRTGADGNQPQHF. As DNA, the CDR3 is TGTGCCAGTCGGACCGGGGCTGATGGCAATCAGCCCCAGCATTTT.

This clone was counted a single time. The genes are TRBV29-1 and TRBJ1-2, with 9 bases lining up with TRBD1. The V gene's germline CDR1 is SQVTM and CDR2 ANQGSEA. The CDR3 is 11 residues long. V gave up 6 bases and J gave up 6 bases; unmatched junction bases: 2. The CDR3 DNA is TGCAGCGTGGGACAGGGAAATGGCTACACCTTC. Translated, it gives CSVGQGNGYTF.

The gene calls are TRBV27 and TRBJ2-6; no firm D call. The CDR3 is made up of 14 amino acids. The ends were cut back, 3 bases at V and 11 bases at J, with 14 bases in the middle. Germline lookup yields CDR1 MNHEY and CDR2 SMNVEV (reference sequence). DNA for the CDR3: TGTGCCAGCAGTTTTCAAACCCTTCCCCACGTCCTGACTTTC. Encoded protein: CASSFQTLPHVLTF.

This chain joins TRBV7-8 and TRBJ2-7, with 10 bases that match TRBD2. Germline loops: CDR1 SGHVS, CDR2 FQNEAQ. Trimming removed 2 bases from V and 5 bases from J; junction bases left unmatched: 6. The CDR3 is 15 amino acids. The CDR3 DNA is TGTGCCAGCAGCTTATTTCTAGCGGGAGTCGACGAGCAGTACTTC. Translation gives CASSLFLAGVDEQYF.

A single count supports this clone. This rearrangement joins TRBV7-8 to TRBJ1-5, with a tentative D call TRBD1 (5 bases). Germline CDR1 is SGHVS and CDR2 is FQNEAQ. Between the trimmed V and J ends, which lost 1 base and 3 bases, there was a span of 7 bases. CDR3 length: 14 residues. The CDR3 DNA follows: TGTGCCAGCAGCTTAGGACAGAACAATCAGCCCCAGCATTTT. Translating it yields CASSLGQNNQPQHF.

This clone came up once. This rearrangement joins TRBV19 to TRBJ2-7; 11 bases are a match to TRBD2. The CDR3 has 16 residues. Germline CDR1 reads LNHDA; CDR2 reads SQIVND (reference sequence). Trimming cost V 1 base and J 2 bases; bases outside gene matches: 4. CDR3 DNA: TGTGCCAGTAGTATAGGTAGCGGGAGGGCCACCTACGAGCAGTACTTC. This encodes CASSIGSGRATYEQYF.

The V gene is TRBV19, the J gene TRBJ1-3, with D unresolved. The CDR3 has 15 amino acids. Germline CDR1 LNHDA, CDR2 SQIVND (reference sequence). Deletions cut 7 bases from V and 4 bases from J, with 17 bases between. CDR3 region: CASKISAIQGNTIYF. CDR3 sequence (DNA): TGTGCCAGTAAAATTTCGGCCATTCAAGGAAACACCATATATTTT.

The V call is TRBV18, the J call TRBJ1-5; D might be TRBD1 (5 bases). Trimming left V 1 base short and J 7 bases short, with 8 bases between. The CDR3 has 13 residues. Germline CDR1 KGHSH, CDR2 LQKENI. The CDR3 region has the DNA TGTGCCAGCTCACCACGAGGGACGCAGCCCCAGCATTTT. Encoded protein: CASSPRGTQPQHF.

This chain connects TRBV6-6 to TRBJ2-2; a weak D match, TRBD2 (7 bases). Germline V gene sequence: CDR1 MNHNY, CDR2 SVGAGI (reference sequence). The germline V and J ends were trimmed by 8 bases and 7 bases, with 17 bases remaining between them. The CDR3 is 14 residues long. The CDR3 is CASRRGGDSGELFF. Here the CDR3 DNA reads TGTGCCAGCCGGAGGGGGGGGGATAGCGGGGAGCTGTTTTTT.

This chain connects TRBV6-1 to TRBJ1-1; the D gene is possibly TRBD1 (6 bases). This CDR3 contains 15 residues. The germline V gene has CDR1 MNHNS and CDR2 SASEGT. V was cut by 5 bases and J by 1 base, with 14 bases left in between. The CDR3, as DNA: TGTGCCAGCAGTAGAGGACAGCCCCAGAACACTGAAGCTTTCTTT. Translated, it gives CASSRGQPQNTEAFF.

The chain links TRBV5-4 to TRBJ2-5; 14 nucleotides match TRBD2. Per germline, CDR1 SGHNT and CDR2 YYREEE (reference sequence). The junction had 11 bases not matched to a gene; V was cut back by 4 bases and J by 9 bases. The CDR3 covers 16 residues. CDR3 sequence reads: CASSPLTSGGVGAQYF. CDR3 DNA sequence: TGTGCCAGCAGCCCATTGACTAGCGGGGGGGTCGGGGCCCAGTACTTC.

This sequence joins TRBV9 and TRBJ2-7; possibly TRBD1 or TRBD2 for D (5 bases each). From germline, CDR1 is SGDLS and CDR2 YYNGEE. CDR3 size: 14 residues. The V gene lost 3 bases and the J gene lost 7 bases, with 17 bases spanning the gap. CDR3 protein: CASSATGTAIEQYF. DNA of the CDR3: TGTGCCAGCAGCGCCACCGGGACCGCAATAGAGCAGTACTTC.

This sequence joins TRBV30 and TRBJ1-1; possible D gene TRBD1, 5 bases. Between the trimmed V and J ends, which lost 2 bases and 1 base, there was a span of 14 bases. Looked up from germline, CDR1 is GTSNPN and CDR2 is SVGIG (reference sequence). This CDR3 has 15 residues. CDR3 residues: CAWSRGRPGNTEAFF. CDR3 nucleotide sequence: TGTGCCTGGAGTCGGGGCCGTCCCGGGAACACTGAAGCTTTCTTT.

This clone has a handful of counts. The rearrangement joins TRBV6-5 to TRBJ1-2; D not certain. V shed 2 bases and J shed 2 bases, with 15 bases lying between them. Germline V gene data show CDR1 as MNHEY and CDR2 as SVGAGI. The CDR3 is 16 residues long. CDR3 coding DNA: TGTGCCAGCAGTTACGCATCCCGACAACCGAACTATGGCTACACCTTC. Protein product: CASSYASRQPNYGYTF.

V usage is TRBV10-3 and J usage is TRBJ2-3; possibly TRBD1 for D (6 bases). Germline CDR1 reads ENHRY; CDR2 reads SYGVKD. The CDR3 consists of 12 residues. V lost 10 bases and J 4 bases, leaving 12 bases between the germline ends. The CDR3 nucleotides read TGTGCCACCCGCGAGGGGGCAGATACGCAGTATTTT. Its translation: CATREGADTQYF.

The chain couples TRBV9 to TRBJ2-1; maybe TRBD2 (7 bases). Germline values: CDR1 SGDLS, CDR2 YYNGEE. V gave up 0 bases and J gave up 2 bases, with 12 bases separating them. The CDR3 contains 16 residues. CDR3 DNA sequence: TGTGCCAGCAGCGTAGTGGGAGGGGGGACCTACAATGAGCAGTTCTTC. Protein sequence: CASSVVGGGTYNEQFF.

This chain uses TRBV6-6 with TRBJ2-7; 7 nucleotides line up with TRBD1. The junction had 6 bases not matched to a gene; V was cut back by 6 bases and J by 7 bases. The CDR3 sequence is 12 residues long. CDR1 is MNHNY, CDR2 SVGAGI, per germline (reference sequence). The CDR3 spells CASRPGGAEQYF. The CDR3 region has the DNA TGTGCCAGCAGGCCAGGGGGAGCAGAGCAGTACTTC.

The chain's CDR3 is CASSLGQANSEAFF. CDR3 bases: TGTGCCAGCAGCTTAGGACAGGCCAATTCTGAAGCTTTCTTT. V is TRBV7-8 and J is TRBJ1-1; possibly TRBD1 for D (6 bases). The CDR3 totals 14 residues. Deletions cut 1 base from V and 6 bases from J, with 12 bases between. Germline V CDR1 and CDR2: SGHVS, FQNEAQ.

J is TRBJ2-1 and V is TRBV27; weak D call: TRBD2 (6 bases). V lost 6 bases to trimming and J lost 4 bases, with 13 bases between them. From germline, CDR1 is MNHEY and CDR2 SMNVEV (reference sequence). The CDR3 consists of 14 residues. Here the CDR3 reads CASSSKGTYNEQFF. The CDR3 coding sequence is TGTGCCAGCAGCAGTAAGGGGACTTACAATGAGCAGTTCTTC.

This clone was seen once. V is TRBV28 and J is TRBJ2-1; D remains ambiguous. Germline CDR1 MDHEN, CDR2 SYDVKM. Trimming pared 0 bases from V and 6 bases from J, leaving 6 bases between. The CDR3 length is 13 residues. The CDR3 nucleotides are TGTGCCAGCAGTTTATGGATTCCCAATGAGCAGTTCTTC. Protein product: CASSLWIPNEQFF.

V usage is TRBV6-1 and J usage is TRBJ1-4; the match to TRBD1 covers 7 bases. The CDR3 contains 15 residues. From germline, CDR1 is MNHNS and CDR2 SASEGT. Germline trimming cut 1 base from V and 7 bases from J; bases unmatched to any gene: 6. This CDR3 is CASSEEEGASEKLFF. For the CDR3, the DNA is TGTGCCAGCAGTGAAGAGGAGGGGGCAAGTGAAAAACTGTTTTTT.